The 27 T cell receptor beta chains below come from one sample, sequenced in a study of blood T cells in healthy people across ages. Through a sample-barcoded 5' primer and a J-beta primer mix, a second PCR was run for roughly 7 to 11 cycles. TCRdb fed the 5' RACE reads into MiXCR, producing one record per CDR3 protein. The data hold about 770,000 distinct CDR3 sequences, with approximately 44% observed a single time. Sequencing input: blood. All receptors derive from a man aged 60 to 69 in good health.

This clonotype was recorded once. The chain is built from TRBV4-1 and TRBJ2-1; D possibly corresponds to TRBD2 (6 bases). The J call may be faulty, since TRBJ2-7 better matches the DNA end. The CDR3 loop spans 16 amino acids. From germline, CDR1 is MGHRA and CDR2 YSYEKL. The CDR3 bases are TGCGCCAGCAGCCAAGAGGTCCGGGGGACCTACAATGAGCAGTACTTC. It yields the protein CASSQEVRGTYNEQYF.

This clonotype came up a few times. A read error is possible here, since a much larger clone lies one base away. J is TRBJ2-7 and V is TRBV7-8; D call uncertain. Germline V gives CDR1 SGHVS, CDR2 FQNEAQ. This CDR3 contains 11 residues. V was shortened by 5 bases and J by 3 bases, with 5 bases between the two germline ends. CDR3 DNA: TGTGCCAGCAGCCCCTACTACGAGCAGTACTTC. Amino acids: CASSPYYEQYF.

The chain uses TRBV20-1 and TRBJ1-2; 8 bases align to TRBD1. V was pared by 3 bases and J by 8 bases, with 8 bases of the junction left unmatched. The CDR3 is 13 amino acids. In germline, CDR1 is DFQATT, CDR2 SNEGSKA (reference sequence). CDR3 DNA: TGCAGTGCTAGCGACAGGGGAGGCGGCGGCTACACCTTC. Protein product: CSASDRGGGGYTF.

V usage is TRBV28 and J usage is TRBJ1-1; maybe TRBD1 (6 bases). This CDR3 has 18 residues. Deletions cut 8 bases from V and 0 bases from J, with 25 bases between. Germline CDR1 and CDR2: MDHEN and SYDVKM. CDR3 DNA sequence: TGTGCCAGCGCCCCGGACAGAACTGGAACCATGATGAACACTGAAGCTTTCTTT. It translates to CASAPDRTGTMMNTEAFF.

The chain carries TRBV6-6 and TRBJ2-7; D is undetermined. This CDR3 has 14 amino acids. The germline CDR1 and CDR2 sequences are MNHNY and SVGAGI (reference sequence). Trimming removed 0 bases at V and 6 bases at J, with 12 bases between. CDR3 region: CASSYSGRQAEQYF. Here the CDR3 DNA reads TGTGCCAGCAGTTACTCGGGTAGGCAGGCCGAGCAGTACTTC.

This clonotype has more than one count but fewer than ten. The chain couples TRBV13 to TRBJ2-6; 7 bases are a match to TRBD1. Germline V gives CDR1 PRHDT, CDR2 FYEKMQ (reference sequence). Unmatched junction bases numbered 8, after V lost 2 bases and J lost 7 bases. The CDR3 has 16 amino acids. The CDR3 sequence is CASSLKGALGANVLTF. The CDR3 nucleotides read TGTGCCAGCAGCTTAAAGGGGGCCCTAGGAGCCAACGTCCTGACTTTC.

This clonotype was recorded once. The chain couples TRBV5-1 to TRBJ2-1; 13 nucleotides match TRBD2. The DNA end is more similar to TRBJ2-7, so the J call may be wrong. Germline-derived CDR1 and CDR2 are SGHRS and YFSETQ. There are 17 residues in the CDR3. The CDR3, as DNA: TGCGCCAGCAGCACGACTAGCGGGGGGCTTTCCTACAATGAGCAGTACTTC. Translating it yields CASSTTSGGLSYNEQYF.

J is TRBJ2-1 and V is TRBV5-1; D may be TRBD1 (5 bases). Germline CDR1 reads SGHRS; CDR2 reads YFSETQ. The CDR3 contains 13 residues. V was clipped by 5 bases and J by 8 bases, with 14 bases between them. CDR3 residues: CASSAQGTDEQFF. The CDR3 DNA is TGCGCCAGCAGTGCCCAGGGCACGGATGAGCAGTTCTTC.

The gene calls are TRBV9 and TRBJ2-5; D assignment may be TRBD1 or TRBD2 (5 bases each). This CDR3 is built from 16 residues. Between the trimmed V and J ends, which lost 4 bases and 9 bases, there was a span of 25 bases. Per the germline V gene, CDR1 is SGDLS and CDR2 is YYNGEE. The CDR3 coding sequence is TGTGCCAGCAGCTCCAGTGGGGTTGGGACCTACCCGGCCCAGTACTTC. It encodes CASSSSGVGTYPAQYF.

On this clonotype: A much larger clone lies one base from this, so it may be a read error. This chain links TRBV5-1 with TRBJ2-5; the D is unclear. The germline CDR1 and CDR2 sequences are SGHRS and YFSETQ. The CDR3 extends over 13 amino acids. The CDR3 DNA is TGCGCCAGCAGTCAGGAAAACCAAGGGACCCAGTACTTC. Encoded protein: CASSQENQGTQYF.

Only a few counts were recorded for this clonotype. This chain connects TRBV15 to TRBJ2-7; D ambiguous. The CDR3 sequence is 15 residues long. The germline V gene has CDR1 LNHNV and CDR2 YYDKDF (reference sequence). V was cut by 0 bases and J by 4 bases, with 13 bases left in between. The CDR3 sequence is CATSRDQNPYYEQYF. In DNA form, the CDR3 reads TGTGCCACCAGCAGAGATCAGAATCCCTATTACGAGCAGTACTTC.

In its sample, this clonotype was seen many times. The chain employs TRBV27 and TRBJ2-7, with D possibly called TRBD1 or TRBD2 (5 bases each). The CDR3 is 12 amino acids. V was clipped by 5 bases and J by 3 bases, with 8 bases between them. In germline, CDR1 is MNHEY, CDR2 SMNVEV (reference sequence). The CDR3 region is CASSTRGYEQYF. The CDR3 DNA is TGTGCCAGCAGTACGAGGGGCTACGAGCAGTACTTC.

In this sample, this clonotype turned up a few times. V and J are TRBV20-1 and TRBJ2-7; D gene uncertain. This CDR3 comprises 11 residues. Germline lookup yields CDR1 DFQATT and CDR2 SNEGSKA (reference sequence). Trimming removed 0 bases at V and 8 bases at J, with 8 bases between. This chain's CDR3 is CSARDLTQQYF. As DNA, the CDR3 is TGCAGTGCTAGAGATTTGACACAGCAGTACTTC.

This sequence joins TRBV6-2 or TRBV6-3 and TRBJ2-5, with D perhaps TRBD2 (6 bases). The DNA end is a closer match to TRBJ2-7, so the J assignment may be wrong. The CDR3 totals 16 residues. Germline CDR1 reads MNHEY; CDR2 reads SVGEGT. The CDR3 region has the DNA TGTGCCAGCAGTTACTATGTAGGAGGGAAAACTTACGAGCAGTACTTC. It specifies CASSYYVGGKTYEQYF.

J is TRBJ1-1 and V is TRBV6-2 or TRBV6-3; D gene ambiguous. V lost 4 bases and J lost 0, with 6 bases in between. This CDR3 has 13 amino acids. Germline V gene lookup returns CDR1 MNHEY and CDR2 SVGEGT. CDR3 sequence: CASSLLMNTEAFF. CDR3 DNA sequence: TGTGCCAGCAGTTTATTGATGAACACTGAAGCTTTCTTT.

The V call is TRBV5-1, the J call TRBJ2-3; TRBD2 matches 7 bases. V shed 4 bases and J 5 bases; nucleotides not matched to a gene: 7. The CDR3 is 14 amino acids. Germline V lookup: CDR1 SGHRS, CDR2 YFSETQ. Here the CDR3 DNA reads TGCGCCAGCAGCCCGGGAGGCCGGGGAGATACGCAGTATTTT. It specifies CASSPGGRGDTQYF.

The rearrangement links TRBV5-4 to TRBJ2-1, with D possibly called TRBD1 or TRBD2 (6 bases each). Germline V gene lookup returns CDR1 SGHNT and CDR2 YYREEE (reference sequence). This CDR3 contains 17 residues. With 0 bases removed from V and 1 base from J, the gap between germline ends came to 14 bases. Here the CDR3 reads CASSLGSGAGSYNEQFF. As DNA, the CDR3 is TGTGCCAGCAGCTTGGGGTCGGGGGCCGGGTCCTACAATGAGCAGTTCTTC.

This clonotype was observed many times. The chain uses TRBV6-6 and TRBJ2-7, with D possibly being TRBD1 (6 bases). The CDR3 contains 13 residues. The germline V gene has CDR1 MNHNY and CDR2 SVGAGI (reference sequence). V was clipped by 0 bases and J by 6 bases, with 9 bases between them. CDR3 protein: CASSYSEGGEQYF. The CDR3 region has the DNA TGTGCCAGCAGTTACTCAGAAGGGGGCGAGCAGTACTTC.

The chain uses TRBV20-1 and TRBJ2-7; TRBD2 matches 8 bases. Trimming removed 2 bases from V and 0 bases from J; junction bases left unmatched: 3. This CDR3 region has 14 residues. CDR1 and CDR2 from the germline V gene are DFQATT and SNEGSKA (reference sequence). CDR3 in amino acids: CSARSGGGSYEQYF. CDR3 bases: TGCAGTGCTAGAAGCGGGGGTGGCTCCTACGAGCAGTACTTC.

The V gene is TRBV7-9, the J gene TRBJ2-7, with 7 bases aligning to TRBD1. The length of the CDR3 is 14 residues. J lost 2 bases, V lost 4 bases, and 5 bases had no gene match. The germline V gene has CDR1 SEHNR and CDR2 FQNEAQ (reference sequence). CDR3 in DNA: TGTGCCAGCAGCTACGGGACAGTCCCCTACGAGCAGTACTTC. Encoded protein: CASSYGTVPYEQYF.

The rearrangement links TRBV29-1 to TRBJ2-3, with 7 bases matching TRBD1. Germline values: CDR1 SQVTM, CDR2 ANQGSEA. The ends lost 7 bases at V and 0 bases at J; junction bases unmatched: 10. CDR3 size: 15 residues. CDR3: CSAEEMGQSTDTQYF. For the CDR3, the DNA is TGCAGCGCCGAAGAAATGGGACAGAGCACAGATACGCAGTATTTT.

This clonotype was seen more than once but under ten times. CDR3 nucleotides: TGTGCCAGCAGCTCCCGGGAGGTAGTCGATTACAATGAGCAGTTCTTC. Protein sequence: CASSSREVVDYNEQFF. V and J are TRBV7-9 and TRBJ2-1; 7 positions agree with TRBD2. The germline gives CDR1 SEHNR, CDR2 FQNEAQ (reference sequence). V was pared by 4 bases and J by 4 bases, with 10 bases of the junction left unmatched. The CDR3 covers 16 residues.

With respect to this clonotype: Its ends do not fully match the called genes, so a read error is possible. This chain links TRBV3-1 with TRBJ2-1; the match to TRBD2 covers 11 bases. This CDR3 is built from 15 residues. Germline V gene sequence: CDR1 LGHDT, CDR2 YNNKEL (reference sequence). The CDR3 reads CVSSRGTSGYNEQFF. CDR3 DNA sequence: TGTGTCAGCAGCCGGGGGACTAGCGGTTACAATGAGCAGTTCTTC.

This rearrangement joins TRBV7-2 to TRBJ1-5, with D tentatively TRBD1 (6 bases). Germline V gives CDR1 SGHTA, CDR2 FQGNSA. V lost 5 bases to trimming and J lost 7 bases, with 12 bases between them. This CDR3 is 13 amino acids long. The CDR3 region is CASSEYRAQPQHF. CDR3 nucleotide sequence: TGTGCCAGCAGCGAATACAGGGCGCAGCCCCAGCATTTT.

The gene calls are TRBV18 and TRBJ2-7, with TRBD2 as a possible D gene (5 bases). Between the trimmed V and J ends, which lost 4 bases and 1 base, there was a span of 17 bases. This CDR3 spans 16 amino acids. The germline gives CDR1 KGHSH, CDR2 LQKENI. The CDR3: CASSRSPGSTSYEQYF. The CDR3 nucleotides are TGTGCCAGCTCACGATCACCGGGATCAACATCCTACGAGCAGTACTTC.

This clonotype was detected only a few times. Here the CDR3 DNA reads TGTGCCAGCCAAGGCAGGGGGGGGTGGAATGAGCAGTTCTTC. Translation gives CASQGRGGWNEQFF. The chain has TRBV7-6 and TRBJ2-1; D tentatively reads TRBD1 or TRBD2 (7 bases each). CDR1 and CDR2 from the germline V gene are SGHVS and FNYEAQ. This CDR3 region has 14 residues. Trimming stripped 8 bases from V and 7 bases from J, with 18 bases between.

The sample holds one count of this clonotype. The CDR3 region is CASSQDLANQETQYF. As DNA, the CDR3 is TGTGCCAGCAGCCAAGATCTCGCGAATCAAGAGACCCAGTACTTC. The rearrangement uses TRBV3-1 and TRBJ2-5; D unclear. The CDR3 sequence is 15 residues long. V was cut by 0 bases and J by 2 bases, with 10 bases left in between. Germline lookup yields CDR1 LGHDT and CDR2 YNNKEL (reference sequence).